The clone carrying this T cell receptor beta chain was seen once. These data originate in a study of PD-L1 blockade in urothelial cancer. This sample's time point: peripheral blood 6 weeks after treatment start. Looked up from germline, CDR1 is MNHEY and CDR2 is SVGAGI. The CDR3 runs to 15 residues. Trimming took 5 bases from V and 6 from J; bases not matched to a gene: 7. The protocol was immunoSEQ multiplex PCR, while the TCRdb copy is restricted to in-frame clones and leaves out a portion. The table includes 35,000 to 55,000 clones, 83% detected once. This specimen was PBMCs, taken around atezolizumab (anti-PD-L1) treatment. This chain uses TRBV6-5 with TRBJ1-5; TRBD1 aligns across 10 bases. The clonotype originates from a man aged 60 to 75 with urothelial cancer. CDR3 residues: CASSPGQGDIQPQHF. The CDR3 DNA sequence: TGTGCCAGCAGTCCCGGACAGGGGGACATTCAGCCCCAGCATTTT.